A selection of T cell receptor beta chains follows, all from one sample in a study of cytomegalovirus exposure and HLA in healthy donors. Using immunoSEQ multiplex PCR, the repertoire was profiled, and TCRdb retains in-frame clones only, with some absent. The data show around 100,000 clones, 84% seen once. Sequencing was performed on PBMCs. Receptors were obtained from a woman aged 18-35 years in good health and CMV-seropositive. CDR3s include the opening cysteine and the closing phenylalanine or tryptophan. Each record gives: V gene, J gene, D gene, CDR3 DNA, CDR3 protein. D genes are given only for firm matches.

TRBV13	TRBJ1-3	TRBD1	TGTGCCAGCAGCAGGGACAGGGTCGGAAACACCATATATTTT	CASSRDRVGNTIYF
TRBV28	TRBJ2-4	TRBD1	TGTGCCAGCAGGGACAGGGGAGCGGCCAAAAACATTCAGTACTTC	CASRDRGAAKNIQYF
TRBV4-1	TRBJ1-1	NA	TGCGCCAGCAGCCAAGAACCGGGGTCGGTCACTGAAGCTTTCTTT	CASSQEPGSVTEAFF
TRBV6-5	TRBJ2-5	NA	TGTGCCAGCAGTCCCTCGTTAAAGCCGGAGACCCAGTACTTC	CASSPSLKPETQYF
TRBV6-5	TRBJ1-3	NA	TGTGCCAGCAGTTACTCTCCCGGGGGTGGAAACACCATATATTTT	CASSYSPGGGNTIYF
TRBV30	TRBJ2-5	TRBD2	TGTGCCTGGAGTGCTCGGACTAGCGAGAGGGAGACCCAGTACTTC	CAWSARTSERETQYF
TRBV9	TRBJ1-3	TRBD1	TGTGCCAGCAGCTTTGGGACAGGGATTTTTGCAAACACCATATATTTT	CASSFGTGIFANTIYF
TRBV29-1	TRBJ1-2	NA	TGCAGCGCCATACCGGGACTCCGGAACTATGGCTACACCTTC	CSAIPGLRNYGYTF
TRBV9	TRBJ2-5	NA	TGTGCCAGCAGCGTAGCCGGGGGATTAGGGGGCCGAGAGACCCAGTACTTC	CASSVAGGLGGRETQYF
TRBV10-2	TRBJ2-1	TRBD1	TGCGCCAGCAGCCCAGGACAGGGATACAATGAGCAGTTCTTC	CASSPGQGYNEQFF
TRBV5-6	TRBJ2-1	NA	TGTGCCAGCAGCGTGCAGAACTACAATGAGCAGTTCTTC	CASSVQNYNEQFF
TRBV6-6	TRBJ1-4	NA	TGTGCCAGCAGTTACTCAACAGGGATCGCTGAAAAACTGTTTTTT	CASSYSTGIAEKLFF
TRBV27	TRBJ2-2	TRBD1	TGTGCCAGCAGTTTTACTGGGACAGGGAGCGGGGAGCTGTTTTTT	CASSFTGTGSGELFF
TRBV11-2	TRBJ2-7	TRBD1	TGTGCCAGCAGCACACAGGGGGCTTACGAGCAGTACTTC	CASSTQGAYEQYF
TRBV5-1	TRBJ2-7	NA	TGCGCCAGCAGCTTAGCGGTTGGCTCCTACGAGCAGTACTTC	CASSLAVGSYEQYF
TRBV9	TRBJ2-7	TRBD2	TGTGCCAGCAGCGTAAGCGGGAGGTCCTACGAGCAGTACTTC	CASSVSGRSYEQYF